The 21 T cell receptor beta chains below come from one sample, sequenced in a study of brain metastases from non-small cell lung cancer. Clones were read by immunoSEQ multiplex PCR, and TCRdb kept only the in-frame ones, dropping some. The sample lists about 2,000 clones; approximately 85% were seen once. Specimen: primary lung tumor tissue. All receptors derive from a donor at least 40 years old with non-small cell lung cancer.

V is TRBV7-6 and J is TRBJ2-1, with TRBD2 matching over 7 bases. CDR1 is SGHVS and CDR2 is FNYEAQ in the germline V gene. The CDR3 consists of 15 residues. With V trimmed by 5 bases and J by 2 bases, 6 bases remained unmatched. This CDR3 is CASSRTSATYNEQFF. As DNA, the CDR3 is TGTGCCAGCAGCAGAACTAGCGCGACCTACAATGAGCAGTTCTTC.

The V call is TRBV12-3 or TRBV12-4, the J call TRBJ2-7; perhaps D is TRBD1 or TRBD2 (6 bases each). Trimming took 7 bases from V and 5 from J, leaving 12 bases between them. This CDR3 spans 12 amino acids. The CDR3 DNA sequence: TGTGCCAGCACCTGGAGGGGGAACGAGCAGTACTTC. Translated: CASTWRGNEQYF.

The chain uses TRBV30 and TRBJ1-2; D unresolved. The germline V gene has CDR1 GTSNPN and CDR2 SVGIG (reference sequence). Trimming pared 8 bases from V and 2 bases from J, leaving 21 bases between. This CDR3 region has 15 residues. CDR3 protein: CAHQLHSGLNYGYTF. As DNA, the CDR3 is TGTGCCCACCAACTCCACAGCGGATTAAACTATGGCTACACCTTC.

This chain links TRBV4-1 with TRBJ2-1, with a tentative D call TRBD2 (6 bases). Trimming took off 0 bases at V and 7 bases at J, with 10 bases between the two ends. The CDR3 loop spans 14 amino acids. Germline CDR1 reads MGHRA; CDR2 reads YSYEKL. The CDR3 spells CASSQDRGRNEQFF. The CDR3 nucleotides read TGCGCCAGCAGCCAAGATCGTGGGAGGAATGAGCAGTTCTTC.

On this clone itself: This may arise from a read error, as a much more abundant clone is one base away. This rearrangement joins TRBV30 to TRBJ2-1; a possible D gene is TRBD2 (6 bases). The CDR3 spans 15 residues. Trimming stripped 4 bases from V and 8 bases from J, with 21 bases between. The V gene's germline CDR1 is GTSNPN and CDR2 SVGIG (reference sequence). The CDR3 DNA reads TGTGCCTGGAAGCTTCTAGCGCCCGATCCGCATGAGCAGTTCTTC. Translating it yields CAWKLLAPDPHEQFF.

This clone has just a few counts. The chain uses TRBV9 and TRBJ1-3, with no clear D. This CDR3 comprises 13 residues. V was cut by 3 bases and J by 1 base, with 5 bases left in between. Per the germline V gene, CDR1 is SGDLS and CDR2 is YYNGEE. CDR3 loop: CASSGESGNTIYF. CDR3 nucleotide sequence: TGTGCCAGCAGCGGGGAATCTGGAAACACCATATATTTT.

There are a few counts of this clone. This chain joins TRBV20-1 and TRBJ2-5; 9 bases agree with TRBD2. This CDR3 is built from 13 residues. Germline V gives CDR1 DFQATT, CDR2 SNEGSKA (reference sequence). After removal of 3 bases from V and 6 bases from J, the junction contained 5 bases not matched to a gene. The DNA of the CDR3 is TGCAGTGCTAGTCTAGCGGGACGGCAGACCCAGTACTTC. The encoded protein is CSASLAGRQTQYF.

This rearrangement joins TRBV11-3 to TRBJ2-3; 11 nucleotides align to TRBD2. CDR1 and CDR2 from the germline V gene are SGHNT and YENEEA. The length of the CDR3 is 16 residues. Trimming at V came to 4 bases and at J to 4 bases, leaving 7 bases not matched to a gene. The CDR3: CASSYETSGEADTQYF. CDR3 coding DNA: TGTGCCAGCAGCTATGAGACTAGCGGGGAAGCAGATACGCAGTATTTT. Complete variable domain (other parts from reference TRBV11-3 and TRBJ2-3): EAGVVQSPRYKIIEKKQPVAFWCNPISGHNTLYWYLQNLGQGPELLIRYENEEAVDDSQLPKDRFSAERLKGVDSTLKIQPAELGDSAVYLCASSYETSGEADTQYFGPGTRLTVL.

The chain joins TRBV6-5 to TRBJ2-5; D is perhaps TRBD2 (6 bases). The CDR3 runs 13 residues. V was pared by 5 bases and J by 5 bases, with 12 bases between. The germline gives CDR1 MNHEY, CDR2 SVGAGI. The chain's CDR3 is CASSRLVRETQYF. CDR3 nucleotides: TGTGCCAGCAGTAGACTAGTTCGGGAGACCCAGTACTTC.

This clone was seen a few times. V and J are TRBV5-1 and TRBJ2-2; 8 bases are a match to TRBD1. With 4 bases clipped from V and 6 bases from J, the junction kept 8 bases outside the gene matches. The CDR3 totals 15 residues. CDR1 and CDR2 (germline): SGHRS, YFSETQ. The CDR3 is CASSARQGSAGELFF. In nucleotides, the CDR3 is TGCGCCAGCAGCGCGAGACAGGGGAGCGCCGGGGAGCTGTTTTTT.

Relative to its sample, this clone is large. Other DNA variants within this sample encode the same CDR3. This sequence joins TRBV9 and TRBJ2-7; possibly TRBD1 or TRBD2 for D (5 bases each). Germline V gene data show CDR1 as SGDLS and CDR2 as YYNGEE. This CDR3 has 13 residues. Trimming removed 0 bases from V and 6 bases from J, with 10 bases in between. This CDR3 reads CASSVADGAEQYF. The CDR3 bases are TGTGCCAGCAGCGTAGCTGACGGGGCCGAGCAGTACTTC.

The gene calls are TRBV5-6 and TRBJ2-2; D is tentatively TRBD1 or TRBD2 (5 bases each). Between the trimmed V and J ends, which lost 5 bases and 4 bases, there was a span of 18 bases. This CDR3 comprises 16 residues. Germline CDR1 SGHDT, CDR2 YYEEEE. The CDR3 bases are TGTGCCAGCAGGGAAACAAGGGGCGAGGGCACCGGGGAGCTGTTTTTT. Protein sequence: CASRETRGEGTGELFF.

The chain employs TRBV5-1 and TRBJ2-3; D is possibly TRBD2 (6 bases). The V gene lost 3 bases and the J gene lost 0 bases, with 14 bases spanning the gap. The CDR3 covers 16 residues. Germline V lookup: CDR1 SGHRS, CDR2 YFSETQ. The CDR3 DNA follows: TGCGCCAGCAGCTCGGGACTCCAATATAGCACAGATACGCAGTATTTT. Encoded protein: CASSSGLQYSTDTQYF. The complete variable domain, with remaining parts taken from reference TRBV5-1 and TRBJ2-3, reads KAGVTQTPRYLIKTRGQQVTLSCSPISGHRSVSWYQQTPGQGLQFLFEYFSETQRNKGNFPGRFSGRQFSNSRSEMNVSTLELGDSALYLCASSSGLQYSTDTQYFGPGTRLTVL.

The V call is TRBV7-9, the J call TRBJ1-2; D is unclear. CDR3 length: 14 amino acids. The germline V and J ends were trimmed by 3 bases and 7 bases, with 15 bases remaining between them. Germline lookup yields CDR1 SEHNR and CDR2 FQNEAQ (reference sequence). The CDR3 region is CASSFYGPNGGYTF. The CDR3 DNA is TGTGCCAGCAGCTTCTACGGGCCGAACGGTGGCTACACCTTC.

V and J are TRBV2 and TRBJ2-1; perhaps TRBD1 as D (6 bases). There are 15 residues in the CDR3. The germline V gene encodes CDR1 SNHLY and CDR2 FYNNEI. The V and J ends lost 6 bases and 6 bases respectively, with 18 bases between them. The CDR3 loop is CASRNTGPLGNEQFF. The CDR3 region has the DNA TGTGCCAGCAGGAACACAGGGCCTTTGGGCAATGAGCAGTTCTTC.

Points on this clone: At one boundary the junction diverges from the germline segment, which might be a read error. Within the sample, other DNA sequences also encode this same CDR3. The genes are TRBV5-1 and TRBJ2-2; 8 nucleotides match TRBD1. This CDR3 is built from 15 residues. Germline-derived CDR1 and CDR2 are SGHRS and YFSETQ. CDR3 bases: TGCGCCAGCAGCACCAGACAGGGGTCCGCCGGGGAACTGTTTTTT. Its translation is CASSTRQGSAGELFF.

In its sample, this clone was seen a few times. The rearrangement links TRBV3-1 (or the pseudogene TRBV3-2) to TRBJ1-3; D may be TRBD1 (5 bases). V was pared by 0 bases and J by 4 bases, with 13 bases between. Looked up from germline, CDR1 is LGHDT and CDR2 is YNNKEL (reference sequence). This CDR3 has 16 residues. CDR3 DNA sequence: TGTGCCAGCAGCCAAGATGGTGGGGGGACGGGAAACACCATATATTTT. This translates into CASSQDGGGTGNTIYF.

The chain employs TRBV27 and TRBJ1-3; D is undetermined. Germline CDR1 MNHEY, CDR2 SMNVEV (reference sequence). The V gene lost 4 bases and the J gene lost 0 bases, with 7 bases spanning the gap. This CDR3 comprises 14 residues. The CDR3 region has the DNA TGTGCCAGCAGTTCGTACTACTCTGGAAACACCATATATTTT. Translated, it gives CASSSYYSGNTIYF.

This rearrangement joins TRBV15 to TRBJ2-5; D may be TRBD2 (5 bases). Germline loops: CDR1 LNHNV, CDR2 YYDKDF (reference sequence). The CDR3 runs 16 residues. V lost 0 bases and J lost 4, with 15 bases in between. The CDR3 region has the DNA TGTGCCACCAGCAGAGAAGCCTCTCGGGAAGGAGAGACCCAGTACTTC. This translates into CATSREASREGETQYF.

The table lists this clone with a few counts. The rearrangement uses TRBV5-1 and TRBJ1-1; possible D gene TRBD1, 5 bases. Germline lookup yields CDR1 SGHRS and CDR2 YFSETQ. There are 14 residues in the CDR3. Trimming removed 3 bases at V and 1 base at J, with 10 bases between. CDR3 protein: CASSSDIRNTEAFF. The CDR3 DNA sequence: TGCGCCAGCAGCTCGGACATCAGGAACACTGAAGCTTTCTTT.

V and J are TRBV5-5 and TRBJ2-7; 10 bases are a match to TRBD2. The CDR3 length is 15 residues. Germline loops: CDR1 SGHKS, CDR2 YYEKEE (reference sequence). The J segment lost 5 bases and the V segment lost 5 bases, leaving 10 bases of the junction unmatched. CDR3: CASSTLGTSVHEQYF. In DNA form, the CDR3 reads TGTGCCAGCAGTACGCTCGGGACTAGCGTCCACGAGCAGTACTTC.